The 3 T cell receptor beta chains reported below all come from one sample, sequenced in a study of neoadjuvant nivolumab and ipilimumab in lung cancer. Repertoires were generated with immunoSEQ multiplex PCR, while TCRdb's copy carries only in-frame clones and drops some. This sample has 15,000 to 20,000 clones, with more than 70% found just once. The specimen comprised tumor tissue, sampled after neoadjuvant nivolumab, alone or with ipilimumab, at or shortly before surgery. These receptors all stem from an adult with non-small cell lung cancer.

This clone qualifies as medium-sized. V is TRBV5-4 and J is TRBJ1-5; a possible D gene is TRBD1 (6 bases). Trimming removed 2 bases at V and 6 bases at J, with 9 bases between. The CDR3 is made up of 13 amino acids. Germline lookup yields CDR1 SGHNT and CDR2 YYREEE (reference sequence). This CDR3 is CASSFDRSQPQHF. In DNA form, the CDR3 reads TGTGCCAGCAGCTTCGACAGGTCTCAGCCCCAGCATTTT.

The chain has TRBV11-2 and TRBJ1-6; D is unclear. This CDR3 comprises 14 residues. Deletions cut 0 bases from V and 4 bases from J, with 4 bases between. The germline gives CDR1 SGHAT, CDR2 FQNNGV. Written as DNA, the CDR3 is TGTGCCAGCAGCTTAGACGGTTATAATTCACCCCTCCACTTT. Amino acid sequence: CASSLDGYNSPLHF.

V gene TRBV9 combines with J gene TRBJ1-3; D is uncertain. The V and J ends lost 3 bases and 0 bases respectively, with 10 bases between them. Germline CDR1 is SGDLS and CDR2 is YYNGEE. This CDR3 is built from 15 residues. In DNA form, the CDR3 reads TGTGCCAGCAGCGCTAACAGCGTCTCTGGAAACACCATATATTTT. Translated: CASSANSVSGNTIYF.